A single sample gave rise to the 22 T cell receptor beta chains below, sequenced in a study of blood T cell repertoires in COVID-19 (dated by TCRdb to between 2020 and 2021). Libraries came from the immunoSEQ multiplex PCR assay. Sourced from immuneACCESS, this table was stored by TCRdb with only in-frame sequences that have V and J called. A share of the clones is absent; for the studies checked, an unresolved V gene accounts for under half, and the remainder has no known explanation. Here the sample has a few hundred thousand clones; approximately 85% occur a single time. Of the sample, roughly 4.3% falls within the top ten clones. Sequences were obtained from PBMCs or T cells enriched from blood (not recorded which). The receptors were gathered from a woman under 40 who had recovered from COVID-19.

This clone was detected only a few times. This sequence joins TRBV6-6 and TRBJ1-1; D gene uncertain. The CDR3 is made up of 16 amino acids. V lost 4 bases and J 1 base, leaving 16 bases between the germline ends. The germline V gene encodes CDR1 MNHNY and CDR2 SVGAGI (reference sequence). The CDR3 loop is CASSSLVRRGNTEAFF. CDR3 coding DNA: TGTGCCAGCAGTTCCTTGGTCAGACGGGGGAACACTGAAGCTTTCTTT.

The rearrangement joins TRBV7-2 to TRBJ2-7; 11 bases match TRBD2. The V gene's germline CDR1 is SGHTA and CDR2 FQGNSA. V lost 5 bases, J lost 1 base, and 4 bases stayed unmatched. The CDR3 totals 15 residues. CDR3 DNA sequence: TGTGCCAGCAGCCTGGGACTAGCGGCTTCCTACGAGCAGTACTTC. The encoded protein is CASSLGLAASYEQYF.

The sample holds one count of this clone. The chain has TRBV6-5 and TRBJ1-2; 10 positions agree with TRBD1. This CDR3 is built from 13 residues. After removal of 6 bases from V and 8 bases from J, the junction contained 6 bases not matched to a gene. Germline V lookup: CDR1 MNHEY, CDR2 SVGAGI. CDR3 DNA sequence: TGTGCCAGCAGGGGGACAGGGGAGGACGGCTACACCTTC. Translating gives CASRGTGEDGYTF.

The rearrangement joins TRBV28 to TRBJ1-1, with 7 bases fitting TRBD1. Trimming cost V 2 bases and J 4 bases; bases outside gene matches: 25. CDR3 length equals 21 residues. Per the germline V gene, CDR1 is MDHEN and CDR2 is SYDVKM. In DNA, the CDR3 is TGTGCCAGCAGTTTAAATCGAGACAGGGCGCATGGGCTGGTTAGGGGCACTGAAGCTTTCTTT. Translating it yields CASSLNRDRAHGLVRGTEAFF.

The genes are TRBV27 and TRBJ1-1, with D tentatively TRBD1 (5 bases). The CDR3 loop spans 16 amino acids. Germline V CDR1 and CDR2: MNHEY, SMNVEV (reference sequence). The germline V and J ends were trimmed by 5 bases and 1 base, with 17 bases remaining between them. In nucleotides, the CDR3 is TGTGCCAGCAGTCCTCAGGCGGACAAAAGGAACACTGAAGCTTTCTTT. This encodes CASSPQADKRNTEAFF.

The chain has TRBV30 and TRBJ1-4; TRBD1 matches 7 bases. With 8 bases clipped from V and 3 bases from J, the junction kept 9 bases outside the gene matches. CDR1 and CDR2 (germline): GTSNPN, SVGIG (reference sequence). There are 14 residues in the CDR3. The CDR3 DNA follows: TGTGCCGGCCGACAGGGAGTACCTAATGAAAAACTGTTTTTT. It encodes CAGRQGVPNEKLFF. Drawing the rest from reference TRBV30 and TRBJ1-4, the complete variable domain is SQTIHQWPATLVQPVGSPLSLECTVEGTSNPNLYWYRQAAGRGLQLLFYSVGIGQISSEVPQNLSASRPQDRQFILSSKKLLLSDSGFYLCAGRQGVPNEKLFFGSGTQLSVL.

The V gene is TRBV28, the J gene TRBJ1-3; a possible D gene is TRBD1 (5 bases). V was clipped by 6 bases and J by 4 bases, with 13 bases between them. The germline CDR1 and CDR2 sequences are MDHEN and SYDVKM. The CDR3 totals 14 residues. CDR3 sequence (DNA): TGTGCCAGCAGACGTGGGACTCCAGGAAACACCATATATTTT. It yields the protein CASRRGTPGNTIYF.

This clone was seen more than once but under ten times. The same CDR3 arises from other DNA sequences in this sample as well. The CDR3 DNA sequence: TGCGCCAGCAGCTTTGGGCAGGGTGGCTCCTACGAGCAGTACTTC. Translated, it gives CASSFGQGGSYEQYF. The gene calls are TRBV5-1 and TRBJ2-7, with D maybe TRBD1 (5 bases). The V and J ends lost 2 bases and 0 bases respectively, with 12 bases between them. Germline V lookup: CDR1 SGHRS, CDR2 YFSETQ. CDR3 length: 15 residues.

V and J are TRBV18 and TRBJ2-3; D not certain. The CDR3 is 18 residues long. Germline CDR1 and CDR2: KGHSH and LQKENI. Trimming shortened V by 4 bases and J by 0 bases, and 20 bases separated the two germline ends. CDR3 in DNA: TGTGCCAGCTCACATTTAGAACAGCTTGAAGTAAGCACAGATACGCAGTATTTT. It specifies CASSHLEQLEVSTDTQYF.

V usage is TRBV28 and J usage is TRBJ2-3; TRBD1 agrees at 12 bases. Losses at the gene ends were 5 bases for V and 11 bases for J; bases not matched to a gene: 8. There are 14 residues in the CDR3. Per the germline V gene, CDR1 is MDHEN and CDR2 is SYDVKM. The CDR3 DNA follows: TGTGCCAGCAGTCGGGACAGGGGGCACAGAGGGCAGTATTTT. Its translation is CASSRDRGHRGQYF.

The rearrangement uses TRBV9 and TRBJ1-2; weak D call: TRBD1 (5 bases). Between the trimmed V and J ends, which lost 3 bases and 4 bases, there was a span of 16 bases. This CDR3 has 15 amino acids. Germline CDR1 reads SGDLS; CDR2 reads YYNGEE. DNA for the CDR3: TGTGCCAGCAGCGACGCGGGGGTTTTGAGCTATGGCTACACCTTC. Protein product: CASSDAGVLSYGYTF.

This sequence joins TRBV28 and TRBJ2-3, with a possible D match to TRBD2 (5 bases). CDR3 length equals 15 residues. Germline CDR1 MDHEN, CDR2 SYDVKM. V was shortened by 2 bases and J by 0 bases, with 9 bases between the two germline ends. The CDR3 region has the DNA TGTGCCAGCAGTTTACAACGGGGTAGCACAGATACGCAGTATTTT. It encodes CASSLQRGSTDTQYF.

The chain has TRBV28 and TRBJ2-7; weak D call: TRBD2 (5 bases). The CDR3 contains 16 residues. Germline values: CDR1 MDHEN, CDR2 SYDVKM. V shed 5 bases and J shed 3 bases, with 20 bases lying between them. In DNA, the CDR3 is TGTGCCAGCAGTCCGCTTGCGGGTCCGGGCAGCTACGAGCAGTACTTC. Protein product: CASSPLAGPGSYEQYF.

The chain has TRBV5-1 and TRBJ1-4; D is uncertain. With 0 bases removed from V and 7 bases from J, the gap between germline ends came to 13 bases. The CDR3 runs to 15 residues. Germline CDR1 is SGHRS and CDR2 is YFSETQ. The DNA of the CDR3 is TGCGCCAGCAGCTTGGTTGAGGGAAGTGGTGAAAAACTGTTTTTT. As protein: CASSLVEGSGEKLFF.

The rearrangement links TRBV28 to TRBJ1-4; a possible D gene is TRBD1 (5 bases). CDR1 and CDR2 (germline): MDHEN, SYDVKM. This CDR3 has 14 residues. Trimming shortened V by 5 bases and J by 8 bases, and 15 bases separated the two germline ends. DNA of the CDR3: TGTGCCAGCAGTGGTCAGGGAGGACTAGAAAAACTGTTTTTT. This codes for CASSGQGGLEKLFF.

V gene TRBV24-1 combines with J gene TRBJ1-2; a weak D match, TRBD1 (6 bases). Looked up from germline, CDR1 is KGHDR and CDR2 is SFDVKD. Trimming left V 8 bases short and J 4 bases short, with 7 bases between. CDR3 size: 11 residues. Here the CDR3 DNA reads TGTGCCACCAAAGGGGGCTATGGCTACACCTTC. Amino acids: CATKGGYGYTF.

This CDR3 is CASSWHDQETQYF. The DNA of the CDR3 is TGTGCCAGCAGCTGGCATGACCAAGAGACCCAGTACTTC. The chain couples TRBV7-6 to TRBJ2-5; D unresolved. Trimming stripped 4 bases from V and 0 bases from J, with 6 bases between. The CDR3 runs 13 residues. CDR1 is SGHVS, CDR2 FNYEAQ, per germline. Full variable domain (missing parts from reference TRBV7-6 and TRBJ2-5): GAGVSQSPRYKVTKRGQDVALRCDPISGHVSLYWYRQALGQGPEFLTYFNYEAQQDKSGLPNDRFSAERPEGSISTLTIQRTEQRDSAMYRCASSWHDQETQYFGPGTRLLVL.

V is TRBV11-3 and J is TRBJ2-7; 9 bases are a match to TRBD1. With 5 bases clipped from V and 7 bases from J, the junction kept 15 bases outside the gene matches. The CDR3 is 16 residues long. Germline V gene lookup returns CDR1 SGHNT and CDR2 YENEEA. CDR3 DNA: TGTGCCAGCAGCCCAATAGTCGGGACAGGGAAGAAGGAGCAGTACTTC. Its translation is CASSPIVGTGKKEQYF.

This clone was seen only once. This rearrangement joins TRBV7-9 to TRBJ1-1, with D perhaps TRBD1 (5 bases). Trimming removed 10 bases at V and 6 bases at J, with 15 bases between. Germline V gene data show CDR1 as SEHNR and CDR2 as FQNEAQ (reference sequence). The CDR3 is made up of 12 amino acids. For the CDR3, the DNA is TGTGCCACACGGGGGGAGAAGCCTGAAGCTTTCTTT. It codes for CATRGEKPEAFF.

The chain couples TRBV3-1 (or the pseudogene TRBV3-2) to TRBJ2-5, with 7 bases lining up with TRBD1. Germline CDR1 reads LGHDT; CDR2 reads YNNKEL (reference sequence). The J segment lost 4 bases and the V segment lost 6 bases, leaving 14 bases of the junction unmatched. The CDR3 consists of 16 residues. In nucleotides, the CDR3 is TGTGCCAGCAGACTAGACAGGGCCTGCCTTGGAGAGACCCAGTACTTC. It specifies CASRLDRACLGETQYF.

J is TRBJ2-1 and V is TRBV5-1; the D gene is possibly TRBD2 (5 bases). V lost 3 bases and J lost 0, with 7 bases in between. This CDR3 has 14 residues. Per the germline V gene, CDR1 is SGHRS and CDR2 is YFSETQ. DNA of the CDR3: TGCGCCAGCAGCTCGGGGAGCTCCTACAATGAGCAGTTCTTC. Encoded protein: CASSSGSSYNEQFF.

The genes are TRBV28 and TRBJ2-6; unclear D gene. The CDR3 sequence is 16 residues long. Trimming pared 6 bases from V and 1 base from J, leaving 13 bases between. Germline loops: CDR1 MDHEN, CDR2 SYDVKM. CDR3 coding DNA: TGTGCCAGCAGCTCCCCTCAGCGATCTGGGGCCAACGTCCTGACTTTC. Amino acid sequence: CASSSPQRSGANVLTF. The entire variable domain, with the rest obtained from reference TRBV28 and TRBJ2-6, is as follows: DVKVTQSSRYLVKRTGEKVFLECVQDMDHENMFWYRQDPGLGLRLIYFSYDVKMKEKGDIPEGYSVSREKKERFSLILESASTNQTSMYLCASSSPQRSGANVLTFGAGSRLTVL.